This T cell receptor beta chain emerged from a study of identifying expanded T cells in peripheral blood. The CDR3 covers 13 residues. The V end was cut by 3 bases, the J end by 2 bases, with 7 bases between. Germline CDR1 MDHEN, CDR2 SYDVKM. Method: immunoSEQ multiplex PCR; TCRdb's copy keeps in-frame clones and lacks some. The table includes roughly 61,000 clones, approximately 90% detected once. The receptor's source is a person aged 18 to 75 in good health. What was sequenced was blood. The chain uses TRBV28 and TRBJ1-1, with D unresolved. CDR3 amino acids: CASSFRRNTEAFF. CDR3 coding DNA: TGTGCCAGCAGTTTTCGGAGAAACACTGAAGCTTTCTTT. Full variable domain (outside the CDR3, taken from reference TRBV28 and TRBJ1-1): DVKVTQSSRYLVKRTGEKVFLECVQDMDHENMFWYRQDPGLGLRLIYFSYDVKMKEKGDIPEGYSVSREKKERFSLILESASTNQTSMYLCASSFRRNTEAFFGQGTRLTVV.